The 18 T cell receptor beta chains listed next were all sequenced from one sample in a study of cytomegalovirus exposure and HLA in healthy donors (dated by TCRdb to about 2017). To prepare the library, the immunoSEQ multiplex PCR assay was applied. For the multiplex PCR, a mixture combining 60 forward primers for TCR Vbeta segments and 13 reverse primers for TCR Jbeta segments was used. TCRdb provides this immuneACCESS table in a form limited to in-frame rearrangements. Some clones are lacking; in checked studies, under half of them reflect an unresolved V gene, and why the rest are absent is not known. The sample table lists about 120,000 clones, about four fifths of them with a count of one. Of the sample, 1.5% is held by the ten largest clones. Material for sequencing was PBMCs. The source of these receptors is a woman younger than 30 in good health and CMV-seronegative.

V and J are TRBV6-6 and TRBJ2-1; 13 bases are shared with TRBD2. From germline, CDR1 is MNHNY and CDR2 SVGAGI (reference sequence). With 5 bases clipped from V and 8 bases from J, the junction kept 6 bases outside the gene matches. This CDR3 comprises 15 residues. CDR3 protein: CASSQYGLAGDEQFF. In nucleotides, the CDR3 is TGTGCCAGCAGTCAGTACGGACTAGCGGGAGATGAGCAGTTCTTC.

The V gene is TRBV29-1, the J gene TRBJ1-2; 7 positions match TRBD1. The CDR3 is 11 residues long. Germline V lookup: CDR1 SQVTM, CDR2 ANQGSEA. The junction had 6 bases not matched to a gene; V was cut back by 6 bases and J by 8 bases. In DNA form, the CDR3 reads TGCAGCGTCGACAGGGTAGAAGGCTACACCTTC. The encoded protein is CSVDRVEGYTF.

V usage is TRBV29-1 and J usage is TRBJ1-3, with a tentative D call TRBD1 (5 bases). The CDR3 totals 14 residues. V was shortened by 1 base and J by 4 bases, with 11 bases between the two germline ends. Per the germline V gene, CDR1 is SQVTM and CDR2 is ANQGSEA. The CDR3 protein is CSVEGTLKGNTIYF. The CDR3 nucleotides are TGCAGCGTTGAAGGGACACTCAAAGGAAACACCATATATTTT. The entire variable domain, with the rest obtained from reference TRBV29-1 and TRBJ1-3, is as follows: SAVISQKPSRDICQRGTSLTIQCQVDSQVTMMFWYRQQPGQSLTLIATANQGSEATYESGFVIDKFPISRPNLTFSTLTVSNMSPEDSSIYLCSVEGTLKGNTIYFGEGSWLTVV.

This chain uses TRBV5-8 with TRBJ1-2, with TRBD1 as a possible D gene (6 bases). CDR1 is SGHTS, CDR2 YDEGEE, per germline. This CDR3 spans 13 amino acids. The V gene lost 1 base and the J gene lost 6 bases, with 10 bases spanning the gap. The CDR3 reads CASSLNRVHGYTF. The DNA for the CDR3 is TGTGCCAGCAGCTTGAACAGGGTTCATGGCTACACCTTC.

A single count supports this clone. This chain links TRBV7-9 with TRBJ2-3; TRBD2 aligns across 8 bases. With V trimmed by 5 bases and J by 4 bases, 5 bases remained unmatched. The germline CDR1 and CDR2 sequences are SEHNR and FQNEAQ (reference sequence). The CDR3 runs to 14 residues. CDR3 protein: CASSLGGGADTQYF. CDR3 bases: TGTGCCAGCAGCCTCGGGGGGGGAGCAGATACGCAGTATTTT.

The genes are TRBV6-5 and TRBJ1-3, with a weak D call TRBD1 (5 bases). Germline lookup yields CDR1 MNHEY and CDR2 SVGAGI. Trimming removed 2 bases at V and 0 bases at J, with 8 bases between. This CDR3 contains 15 residues. The CDR3 reads CASSYDTGSGNTIYF. Here the CDR3 DNA reads TGTGCCAGCAGTTACGACACAGGCTCTGGAAACACCATATATTTT.

V is TRBV7-8 and J is TRBJ1-4; D not resolved. Trimming cost V 5 bases and J 0 bases, with 13 bases left between them. The CDR3 is 16 residues long. Germline V gene sequence: CDR1 SGHVS, CDR2 FQNEAQ. The CDR3 coding sequence is TGTGCCAGCAGCCCGCCCCGAGGTGCAACTAATGAAAAACTGTTTTTT. This translates into CASSPPRGATNEKLFF.

CDR3 amino acids: CASSYLTGSSYNEQFF. The CDR3 bases are TGTGCCAGCAGTTACTTGACAGGGAGCTCCTACAATGAGCAGTTCTTC. The V and J genes are TRBV6-6 and TRBJ2-1; 7 bases match TRBD1. V was clipped by 1 base and J by 0 bases; unmatched bases: 3. Germline V CDR1 and CDR2: MNHNY, SVGAGI (reference sequence). The CDR3 spans 16 residues.

This rearrangement joins TRBV5-1 to TRBJ1-2, with D possibly matching TRBD1 (5 bases). Germline V gene sequence: CDR1 SGHRS, CDR2 YFSETQ. Trimming pared 0 bases from V and 3 bases from J, leaving 6 bases between. The CDR3 spans 13 residues. This chain's CDR3 is CASSLGRDYGYTF. DNA of the CDR3: TGCGCCAGCAGCTTGGGCAGGGACTATGGCTACACCTTC. Supplemented by reference TRBV5-1 and TRBJ1-2, the full variable domain reads KAGVTQTPRYLIKTRGQQVTLSCSPISGHRSVSWYQQTPGQGLQFLFEYFSETQRNKGNFPGRFSGRQFSNSRSEMNVSTLELGDSALYLCASSLGRDYGYTFGSGTRLTVV.

For the CDR3, the DNA is TGTGCCAGCAGTTTATCACAGCGGGAGGGCCTGGATGAGCAGTTCTTC. Translating gives CASSLSQREGLDEQFF. V and J are TRBV27 and TRBJ2-1; 10 nucleotides align to TRBD2. This CDR3 region has 16 residues. Looked up from germline, CDR1 is MNHEY and CDR2 is SMNVEV (reference sequence). The J segment lost 8 bases and the V segment lost 0 bases, leaving 7 bases of the junction unmatched.

The rearrangement links TRBV4-1 to TRBJ1-5; TRBD1 agrees at 8 bases. V was pared by 3 bases and J by 6 bases, with 7 bases of the junction left unmatched. The germline V gene has CDR1 MGHRA and CDR2 YSYEKL. The CDR3 spans 15 residues. CDR3 coding DNA: TGCGCCAGCAGCCAGGGAACAGGGGGGGTTCAGCCCCAGCATTTT. It yields the protein CASSQGTGGVQPQHF.

The chain links TRBV5-1 to TRBJ2-4; 9 nucleotides match TRBD2. The germline CDR1 and CDR2 sequences are SGHRS and YFSETQ. The CDR3 has 16 residues. Trimming cost V 4 bases and J 12 bases; bases outside gene matches: 17. The CDR3, as DNA: TGCGCCAGCAGCCCGGCCGGGACTAGCTTATGGAGCAGTCAGTACTTC. As protein: CASSPAGTSLWSSQYF.

This clone has just a few counts. The chain carries TRBV6-6 and TRBJ1-2; TRBD1 aligns across 7 bases. V shed 11 bases and J 2 bases; nucleotides not matched to a gene: 17. CDR1 MNHNY and CDR2 SVGAGI come from the germline V gene (reference sequence). The CDR3 sequence is 16 residues long. CDR3 in amino acids: CAGRDSRGVSNYGYTF. Written as DNA, the CDR3 is TGTGCCGGACGGGACAGTAGGGGGGTATCAAACTATGGCTACACCTTC.

The chain has TRBV4-1 and TRBJ1-4; a possible D gene is TRBD1 (5 bases). Between the trimmed V and J ends, which lost 4 bases and 7 bases, there was a span of 10 bases. The CDR3 is made up of 13 amino acids. Per germline, CDR1 MGHRA and CDR2 YSYEKL. The CDR3 spells CASSLLTVEKLFF. The DNA of the CDR3 is TGCGCCAGCAGCCTCTTGACAGTTGAAAAACTGTTTTTT.

This clone has only one observation. The CDR3 loop reads CASSWDRGIGYTF. The CDR3 region has the DNA TGTGCCAGCAGCTGGGACAGGGGGATTGGCTACACCTTC. V and J are TRBV5-4 and TRBJ1-2; TRBD1 matches at 11 bases. CDR3 size: 13 residues. With 3 bases clipped from V and 7 bases from J, the junction kept 2 bases outside the gene matches. CDR1 is SGHNT, CDR2 YYREEE, per germline (reference sequence).

The genes are TRBV2 and TRBJ2-7; 8 bases fit TRBD2. Looked up from germline, CDR1 is SNHLY and CDR2 is FYNNEI. CDR3 length: 13 residues. V dropped 6 bases and J dropped 4; count of bases not matched to a gene: 5. The CDR3 reads CASRGTSLYEQYF. CDR3 DNA sequence: TGTGCCAGCAGGGGGACTAGTTTGTACGAGCAGTACTTC. Full variable domain (remainder filled in from reference TRBV2 and TRBJ2-7): EPEVTQTPSHQVTQMGQEVILRCVPISNHLYFYWYRQILGQKVEFLVSFYNNEISEKSEIFDDQFSVERPDGSNFTLKIRSTKLEDSAMYFCASRGTSLYEQYFGPGTRLTVT.

This clone has a single count. J is TRBJ2-1 and V is TRBV10-3; 8 bases match TRBD2. The CDR3 runs 19 residues. Germline assignment: CDR1 ENHRY and CDR2 SYGVKD. J lost 4 bases, V lost 4 bases, and 18 bases had no gene match. CDR3 loop: CAISAPLGGGPMGYNEQFF. Here the CDR3 DNA reads TGTGCCATCAGTGCCCCCTTGGGCGGGGGGCCGATGGGTTACAATGAGCAGTTCTTC.

The CDR3 loop reads CASRWDRGGSYEQYF. In DNA, the CDR3 is TGTGCCAGCAGGTGGGACAGGGGAGGGTCTTACGAGCAGTACTTC. The genes are TRBV5-4 and TRBJ2-7, with 10 bases matching TRBD1. Per germline, CDR1 SGHNT and CDR2 YYREEE (reference sequence). Trimming cost V 5 bases and J 4 bases; bases outside gene matches: 9. The CDR3 extends over 15 amino acids.